This entry features one TCR beta chain sequence. The antigen remains undetermined. PCR was performed using 60 Vbeta and 13 Jbeta primers. TCRdb keeps only in-frame clones here, not all; method: immunoSEQ multiplex PCR. Here the sample spans fewer than 250,000 clones, around 80% being singletons. This sample is drawn from a study of cytomegalovirus exposure and HLA in healthy donors. The V gene's germline CDR1 is SGHDN and CDR2 FVKESK. This CDR3 has 13 amino acids. The V gene lost 1 base and the J gene lost 8 bases, with 11 bases spanning the gap. General study points: For most TCR beta V segments, an earlier analysis put the productive rate at about 90% or about 30% of the time.

Material: PBMCs. The clonotype comes from a man aged 18-30 years in good health and CMV-seronegative. This sequence joins TRBV14 and TRBJ1-2, with D perhaps matching TRBD1 (6 bases). CDR3 coding DNA: TGTGCCAGCAGCCAAGCCGGGGGGCGAGGCTACACCTTC. Translating gives CASSQAGGRGYTF.